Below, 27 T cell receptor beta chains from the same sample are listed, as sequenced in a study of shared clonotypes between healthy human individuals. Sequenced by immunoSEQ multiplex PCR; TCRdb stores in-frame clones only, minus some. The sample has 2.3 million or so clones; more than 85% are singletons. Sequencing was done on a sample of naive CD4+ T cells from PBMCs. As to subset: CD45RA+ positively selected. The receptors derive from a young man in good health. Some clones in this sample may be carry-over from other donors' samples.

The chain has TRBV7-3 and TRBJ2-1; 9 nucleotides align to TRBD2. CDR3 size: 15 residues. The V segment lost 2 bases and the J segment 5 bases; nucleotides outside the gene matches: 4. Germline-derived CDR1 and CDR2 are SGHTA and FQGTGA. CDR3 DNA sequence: TGTGCCAGCAGCTTACTAGCGGGGCTAGACAATGAGCAGTTCTTC. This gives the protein CASSLLAGLDNEQFF.

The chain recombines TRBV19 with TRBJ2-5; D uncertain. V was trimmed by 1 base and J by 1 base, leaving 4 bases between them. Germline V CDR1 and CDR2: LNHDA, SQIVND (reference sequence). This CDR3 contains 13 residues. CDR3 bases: TGTGCCAGTAGTATAGTCAGCCAAGAGACCCAGTACTTC. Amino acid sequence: CASSIVSQETQYF. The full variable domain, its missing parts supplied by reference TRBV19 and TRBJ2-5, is DGGITQSPKYLFRKEGQNVTLSCEQNLNHDAMYWYRQDPGQGLRLIYYSQIVNDFQKGDIAEGYSVSREKKESFPLTVTSAQKNPTAFYLCASSIVSQETQYFGPGTRLLVL.

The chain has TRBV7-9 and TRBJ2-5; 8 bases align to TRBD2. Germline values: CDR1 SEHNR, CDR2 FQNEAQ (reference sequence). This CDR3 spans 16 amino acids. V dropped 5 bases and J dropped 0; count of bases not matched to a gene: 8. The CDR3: CASSPPGTSNQETQYF. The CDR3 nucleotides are TGTGCCAGCAGCCCGCCCGGGACTAGTAACCAAGAGACCCAGTACTTC.

The CDR3 DNA reads TGTGCCTGGAGTGTGATAACAGGGGGAAGCACAGATACGCAGTATTTT. Translated, it gives CAWSVITGGSTDTQYF. The chain carries TRBV30 and TRBJ2-3; 8 bases agree with TRBD1. Per the germline V gene, CDR1 is GTSNPN and CDR2 is SVGIG (reference sequence). The CDR3 is 16 residues long. The J segment lost 0 bases and the V segment lost 0 bases, leaving 5 bases of the junction unmatched. Drawing the rest from reference TRBV30 and TRBJ2-3, the complete variable domain is SQTIHQWPATLVQPVGSPLSLECTVEGTSNPNLYWYRQAAGRGLQLLFYSVGIGQISSEVPQNLSASRPQDRQFILSSKKLLLSDSGFYLCAWSVITGGSTDTQYFGPGTRLTVL.

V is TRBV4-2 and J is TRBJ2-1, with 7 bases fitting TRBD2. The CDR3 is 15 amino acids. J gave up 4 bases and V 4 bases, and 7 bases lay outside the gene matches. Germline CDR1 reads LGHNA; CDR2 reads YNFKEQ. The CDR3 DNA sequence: TGTGCCAGCAGCCCCAGCGGGGATCCTTACAATGAGCAGTTCTTC. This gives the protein CASSPSGDPYNEQFF.

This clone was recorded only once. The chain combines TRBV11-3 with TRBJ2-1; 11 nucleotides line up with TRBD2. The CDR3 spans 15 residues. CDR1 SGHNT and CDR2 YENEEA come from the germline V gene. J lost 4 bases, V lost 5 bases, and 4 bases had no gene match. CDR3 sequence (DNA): TGTGCCAGCAGCACGGGGACTAGCGGTTACAATGAGCAGTTCTTC. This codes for CASSTGTSGYNEQFF.

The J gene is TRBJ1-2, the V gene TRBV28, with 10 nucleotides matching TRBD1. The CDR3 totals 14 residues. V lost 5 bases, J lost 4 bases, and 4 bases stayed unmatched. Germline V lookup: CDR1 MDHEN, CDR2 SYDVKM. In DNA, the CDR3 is TGTGCCAGCAGTGGTCGGGACAGGGGCTATGGCTACACCTTC. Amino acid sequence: CASSGRDRGYGYTF.

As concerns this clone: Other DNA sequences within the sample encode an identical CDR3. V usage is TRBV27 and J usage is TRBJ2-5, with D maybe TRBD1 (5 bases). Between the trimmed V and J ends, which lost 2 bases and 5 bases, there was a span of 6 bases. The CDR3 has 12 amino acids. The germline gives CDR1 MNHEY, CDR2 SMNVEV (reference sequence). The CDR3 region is CASSLKGETQYF. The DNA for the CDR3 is TGTGCCAGCAGTTTAAAGGGGGAGACCCAGTACTTC.

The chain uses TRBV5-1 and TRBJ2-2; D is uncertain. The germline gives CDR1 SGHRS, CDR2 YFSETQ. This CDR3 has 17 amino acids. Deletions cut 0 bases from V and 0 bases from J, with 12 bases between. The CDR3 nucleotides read TGCGCCAGCAGCTTGGCAGTACGCACCACGAACACCGGGGAGCTGTTTTTT. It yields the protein CASSLAVRTTNTGELFF.

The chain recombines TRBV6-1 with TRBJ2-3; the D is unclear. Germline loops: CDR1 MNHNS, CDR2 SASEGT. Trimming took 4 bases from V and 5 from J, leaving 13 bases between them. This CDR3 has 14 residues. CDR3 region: CASSVALGVDTQYF. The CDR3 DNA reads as TGTGCCAGCAGTGTAGCTTTGGGCGTAGATACGCAGTATTTT.

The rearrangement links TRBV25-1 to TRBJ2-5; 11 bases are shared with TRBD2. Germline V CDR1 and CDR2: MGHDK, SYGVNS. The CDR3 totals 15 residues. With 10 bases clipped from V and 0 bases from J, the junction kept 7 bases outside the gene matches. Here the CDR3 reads CATRGTSGDQETQYF. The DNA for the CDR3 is TGTGCCACCAGAGGGACTAGCGGAGACCAAGAGACCCAGTACTTC.

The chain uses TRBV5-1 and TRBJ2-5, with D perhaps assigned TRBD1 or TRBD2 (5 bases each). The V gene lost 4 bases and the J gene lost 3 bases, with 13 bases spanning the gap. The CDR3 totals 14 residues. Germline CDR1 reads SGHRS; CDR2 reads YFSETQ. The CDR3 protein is CASSIWDGKETQYF. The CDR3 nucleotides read TGCGCCAGCAGCATCTGGGACGGAAAAGAGACCCAGTACTTC.

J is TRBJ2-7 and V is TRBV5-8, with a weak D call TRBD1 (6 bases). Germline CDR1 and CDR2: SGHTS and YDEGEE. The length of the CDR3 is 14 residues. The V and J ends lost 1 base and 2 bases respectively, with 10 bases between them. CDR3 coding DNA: TGTGCCAGCAGCTTGCCAGGGGCAACCTACGAGCAGTACTTC. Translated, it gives CASSLPGATYEQYF.

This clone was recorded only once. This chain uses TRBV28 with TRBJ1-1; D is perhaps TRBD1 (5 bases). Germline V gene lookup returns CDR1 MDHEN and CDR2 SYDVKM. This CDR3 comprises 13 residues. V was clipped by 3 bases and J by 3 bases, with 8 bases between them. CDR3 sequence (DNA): TGTGCCAGCAGTTTTGGGGCATACACTGAAGCTTTCTTT. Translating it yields CASSFGAYTEAFF.

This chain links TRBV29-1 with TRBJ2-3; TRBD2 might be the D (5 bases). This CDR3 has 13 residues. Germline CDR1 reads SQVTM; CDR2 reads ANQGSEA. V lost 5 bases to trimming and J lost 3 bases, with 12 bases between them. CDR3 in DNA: TGCAGCGTTAGAGAGGGCGTAACAGATACGCAGTATTTT. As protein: CSVREGVTDTQYF.

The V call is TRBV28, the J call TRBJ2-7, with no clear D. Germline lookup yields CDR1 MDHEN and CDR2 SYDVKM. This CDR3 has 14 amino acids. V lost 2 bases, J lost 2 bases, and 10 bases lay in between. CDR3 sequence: CASSLSTEPYEQYF. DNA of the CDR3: TGTGCCAGCAGTTTAAGTACTGAACCCTACGAGCAGTACTTC. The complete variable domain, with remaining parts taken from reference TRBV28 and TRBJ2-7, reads DVKVTQSSRYLVKRTGEKVFLECVQDMDHENMFWYRQDPGLGLRLIYFSYDVKMKEKGDIPEGYSVSREKKERFSLILESASTNQTSMYLCASSLSTEPYEQYFGPGTRLTVT.

CDR3 sequence: CASRDLGLDYEQFF. DNA of the CDR3: TGTGCCAGCAGAGACCTGGGACTAGACTATGAGCAGTTCTTC. This chain uses TRBV27 with TRBJ2-1; TRBD2 matches at 8 bases. Germline V lookup: CDR1 MNHEY, CDR2 SMNVEV (reference sequence). This CDR3 is 14 amino acids long. The V segment lost 6 bases and the J segment 8 bases; nucleotides outside the gene matches: 9.

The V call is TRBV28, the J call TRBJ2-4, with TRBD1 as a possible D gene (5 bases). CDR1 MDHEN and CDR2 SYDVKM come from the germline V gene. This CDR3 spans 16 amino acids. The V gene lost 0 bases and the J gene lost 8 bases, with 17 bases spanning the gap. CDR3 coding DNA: TGTGCCAGCAGTTTATGGGCCCAAGGGGCGGTATACATTCAGTACTTC. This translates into CASSLWAQGAVYIQYF.

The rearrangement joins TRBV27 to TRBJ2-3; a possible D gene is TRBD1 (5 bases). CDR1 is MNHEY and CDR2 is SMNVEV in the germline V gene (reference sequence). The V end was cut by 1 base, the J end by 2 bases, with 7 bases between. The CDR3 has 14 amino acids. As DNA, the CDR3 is TGTGCCAGCAGTTTATGGGGCTTCACAGATACGCAGTATTTT. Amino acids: CASSLWGFTDTQYF.

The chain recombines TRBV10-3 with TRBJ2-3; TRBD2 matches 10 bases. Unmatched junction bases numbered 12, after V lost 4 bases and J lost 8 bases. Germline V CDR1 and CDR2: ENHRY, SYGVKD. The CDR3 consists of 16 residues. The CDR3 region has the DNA TGTGCCATCAGTGGGGCCCTAGCGGGGGCCATCGGTACGCAGTATTTT. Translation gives CAISGALAGAIGTQYF.

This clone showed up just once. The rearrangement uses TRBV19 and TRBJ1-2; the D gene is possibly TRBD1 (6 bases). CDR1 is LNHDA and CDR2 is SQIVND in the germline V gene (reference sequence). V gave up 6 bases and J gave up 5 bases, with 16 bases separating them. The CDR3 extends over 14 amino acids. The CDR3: CASSHPARGYGYTF. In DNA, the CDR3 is TGTGCCAGTAGCCATCCGGCCAGGGGTTATGGCTACACCTTC.

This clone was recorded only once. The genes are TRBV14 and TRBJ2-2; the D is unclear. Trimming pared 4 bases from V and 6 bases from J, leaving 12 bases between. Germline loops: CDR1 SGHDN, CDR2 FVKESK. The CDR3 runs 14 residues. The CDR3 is CASSPTSRSGELFF. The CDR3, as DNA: TGTGCCAGCAGCCCCACCTCGCGTTCCGGGGAGCTGTTTTTT.

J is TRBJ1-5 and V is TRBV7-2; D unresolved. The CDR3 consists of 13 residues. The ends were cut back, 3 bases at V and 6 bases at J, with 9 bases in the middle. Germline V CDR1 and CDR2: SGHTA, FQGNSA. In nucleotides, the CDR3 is TGTGCCAGCAGCTTGCTATCCCTTCAGCCCCAGCATTTT. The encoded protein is CASSLLSLQPQHF.

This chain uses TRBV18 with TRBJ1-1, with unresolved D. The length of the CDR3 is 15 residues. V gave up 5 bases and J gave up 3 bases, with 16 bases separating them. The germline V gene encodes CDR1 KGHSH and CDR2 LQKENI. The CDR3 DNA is TGTGCCAGCTCAGCGGGCTTCAATATGGACACTGAAGCTTTCTTT. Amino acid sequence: CASSAGFNMDTEAFF.

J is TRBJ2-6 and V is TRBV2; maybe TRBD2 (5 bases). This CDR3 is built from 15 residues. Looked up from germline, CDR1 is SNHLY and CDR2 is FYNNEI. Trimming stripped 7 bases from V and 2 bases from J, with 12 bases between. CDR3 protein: CASTRTGTGANVLTF. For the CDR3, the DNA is TGTGCCAGCACCAGGACGGGGACTGGGGCCAACGTCCTGACTTTC.

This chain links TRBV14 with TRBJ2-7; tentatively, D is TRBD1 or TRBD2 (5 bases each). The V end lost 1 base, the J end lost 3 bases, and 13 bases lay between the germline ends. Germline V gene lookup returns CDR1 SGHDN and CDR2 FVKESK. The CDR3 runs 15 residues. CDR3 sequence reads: CASSQGDRSFYEQYF. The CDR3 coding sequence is TGTGCCAGCAGCCAAGGGGACCGATCTTTCTACGAGCAGTACTTC.

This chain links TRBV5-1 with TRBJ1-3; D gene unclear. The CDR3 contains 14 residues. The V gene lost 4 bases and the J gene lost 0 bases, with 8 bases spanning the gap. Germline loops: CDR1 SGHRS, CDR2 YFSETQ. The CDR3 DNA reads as TGCGCCAGCAGCGCCTCCCCCTCTGGAAACACCATATATTTT. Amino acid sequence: CASSASPSGNTIYF.